The 17 T cell receptor beta chains in this list originate from one sample, sequenced in a study of CD8+CD57+ T cells in acquired aplastic anemia. According to the study, genomic DNA was the template for TCR beta VDJ and CDR3 profiling. TCRdb used MiXCR to reprocess the reads, holding one entry per CDR3 protein. The sample contains hundreds of thousands of distinct CDR3 sequences, around half of which appear only once. CD8+CD57+ cell expansion had been shown by flow cytometry in patients chosen for sequencing. The sample was sorted CD4+, CD8+, or CD8+CD57+ T cells (not recorded which) from PBMCs. The receptors originated from a human donor with aplastic anemia.

This clonotype was seen more than once but under ten times. The chain employs TRBV6-2 or TRBV6-3 and TRBJ2-5; 15 bases map to TRBD2. J was trimmed by 3 bases and V by 7 bases; bases with no gene match: 12. Germline CDR1 reads MNHEY; CDR2 reads SVGEGT. The CDR3 runs 18 residues. The CDR3 nucleotides read TGTGCCAGCACTTTACCGGGACTAGCGGGGGGATTTGAAGAGACCCAGTACTTC. This encodes CASTLPGLAGGFEETQYF.

This rearrangement joins TRBV7-8 to TRBJ2-6; D not certain. The V and J ends lost 6 bases and 1 base respectively, with 4 bases between them. Per germline, CDR1 SGHVS and CDR2 FQNEAQ. The CDR3 contains 13 residues. The CDR3 nucleotides read TGTGCCAGCAGACCGTCTGGGGCCAACGTCCTGACTTTC. It is translated as CASRPSGANVLTF.

The CDR3: CASSEWETQYF. CDR3 coding DNA: TGTGCCAGCAGTGAATGGGAGACCCAGTACTTC. The rearrangement joins TRBV2 to TRBJ2-5, with D uncertain. Germline CDR1 SNHLY, CDR2 FYNNEI. The ends were cut back, 2 bases at V and 5 bases at J, with 3 bases in the middle. The CDR3 has 11 amino acids.

For this clonotype: Sequence at one end of the junction differs from germline and may be a read error. The V and J genes are TRBV4-1 and TRBJ2-6; no clear D. The CDR3 is made up of 16 amino acids. From germline, CDR1 is MGHRA and CDR2 YSYEKL. In DNA, the CDR3 is TGTGCCAGCAGCCAAGATAGGGAATCTGGGGCCAACGTCCTGACTTTC. Translation gives CASSQDRESGANVLTF.

This clonotype was seen many times. J is TRBJ1-5 and V is TRBV2; 9 bases are a match to TRBD1. The ends lost 0 bases at V and 2 bases at J; junction bases unmatched: 2. From germline, CDR1 is SNHLY and CDR2 FYNNEI. CDR3 size: 16 residues. DNA of the CDR3: TGTGCCAGCAGTGAAGCCCGGACAGGGGGCAATCAGCCCCAGCATTTT. It specifies CASSEARTGGNQPQHF.

In its sample, this clonotype was seen many times. This chain links TRBV9 with TRBJ2-1; no reliable D call. Trimming took off 0 bases at V and 2 bases at J, with 3 bases between the two ends. Looked up from germline, CDR1 is SGDLS and CDR2 is YYNGEE. The CDR3 spans 13 residues. CDR3 nucleotide sequence: TGTGCCAGCAGCGTAGGGACCTACAATGAGCAGTTCTTC. Its protein product is CASSVGTYNEQFF.

This clonotype was seen more than once but under ten times. The chain recombines TRBV6-2 or TRBV6-3 with TRBJ1-1, with 8 bases that match TRBD1. Germline CDR1 MNHEY, CDR2 SVGEGT. CDR3 size: 16 residues. Losses at the gene ends were 8 bases for V and 7 bases for J; bases not matched to a gene: 18. Here the CDR3 reads CASVPRTGKFWDEAFF. The DNA for the CDR3 is TGTGCCAGCGTCCCACGGACAGGGAAATTTTGGGATGAAGCTTTCTTT.

The V call is TRBV20-1, the J call TRBJ2-3, with D possibly matching TRBD2 (7 bases). Deletions cut 6 bases from V and 11 bases from J, with 30 bases between. Germline V gene sequence: CDR1 DFQATT, CDR2 SNEGSKA (reference sequence). This CDR3 is 16 amino acids long. The CDR3 coding sequence is TGCAGTGCAGGGGGGAATCGGCGGGAGTTCGCCTACGAGCAGTATTTT. Translating gives CSAGGNRREFAYEQYF.

This clonotype was detected ten times or more. The chain has TRBV7-9 and TRBJ2-3; D is possibly TRBD2 (6 bases). Germline CDR1 and CDR2: SEHNR and FQNEAQ (reference sequence). Trimming shortened V by 3 bases and J by 3 bases, and 13 bases separated the two germline ends. This CDR3 is 15 amino acids long. For the CDR3, the DNA is TGTGCCAGCAGCTTTCCGGGAGATGTTACAGATACGCAGTATTTT. Amino acid sequence: CASSFPGDVTDTQYF.

The chain carries TRBV15 and TRBJ2-7, with TRBD1 matching 7 bases. Germline V gene data show CDR1 as LNHNV and CDR2 as YYDKDF (reference sequence). Trimming at V came to 0 bases and at J to 0 bases, leaving 5 bases not matched to a gene. The CDR3 has 16 residues. The CDR3 coding sequence is TGTGCCACCAGCAGAGATCGTAGGGACAGCTCCTACGAGCAGTACTTC. It encodes CATSRDRRDSSYEQYF.

Ten or more counts support this clonotype. This chain joins TRBV30 and TRBJ2-7; maybe TRBD1 (6 bases). CDR3 length: 12 residues. Germline CDR1 GTSNPN, CDR2 SVGIG (reference sequence). V was trimmed by 0 bases and J by 3 bases, leaving 6 bases between them. CDR3 nucleotides: TGTGCCTGGAGTGTGGGACACTACGAGCAGTACTTC. As protein: CAWSVGHYEQYF. The full variable domain, with the rest looked up from reference TRBV30 and TRBJ2-7, is SQTIHQWPATLVQPVGSPLSLECTVEGTSNPNLYWYRQAAGRGLQLLFYSVGIGQISSEVPQNLSASRPQDRQFILSSKKLLLSDSGFYLCAWSVGHYEQYFGPGTRLTVT.

CDR3 DNA sequence: TGTGCCAGCAGCCTCAGATATGACAGGACTAACACCGGGGAGCTGTTTTTT. Encoded protein: CASSLRYDRTNTGELFF. The rearrangement links TRBV11-1 to TRBJ2-2; weak D call: TRBD1 (6 bases). Germline loops: CDR1 SGHAT, CDR2 FQDESV (reference sequence). V gave up 5 bases and J gave up 2 bases, with 18 bases separating them. CDR3 length: 17 amino acids.

The CDR3 sequence: CASSRASGNTIYF. Here the CDR3 DNA reads TGTGCCAGTAGTAGGGCCTCTGGAAACACCATATATTTT. The gene calls are TRBV19 and TRBJ1-3; the D is unclear. Germline CDR1 is LNHDA and CDR2 is SQIVND (reference sequence). The CDR3 totals 13 residues. Between the trimmed V and J ends, which lost 4 bases and 0 bases, there was a span of 4 bases. The full variable domain, rest sourced from reference TRBV19 and TRBJ1-3, is DGGITQSPKYLFRKEGQNVTLSCEQNLNHDAMYWYRQDPGQGLRLIYYSQIVNDFQKGDIAEGYSVSREKKESFPLTVTSAQKNPTAFYLCASSRASGNTIYFGEGSWLTVV.

This sequence joins TRBV5-6 and TRBJ2-7, with unresolved D. This CDR3 region has 11 residues. V was clipped by 2 bases and J by 7 bases, with 7 bases between them. The germline V gene encodes CDR1 SGHDT and CDR2 YYEEEE. The CDR3 DNA reads TGTGCCAGCAGCTTAGAGGATGAGCAGTACTTC. The encoded protein is CASSLEDEQYF.

The chain is built from TRBV15 and TRBJ2-7; D gene ambiguous. The CDR3 is made up of 13 amino acids. Trimming took 1 base from V and 0 from J, leaving 4 bases between them. Germline values: CDR1 LNHNV, CDR2 YYDKDF (reference sequence). CDR3 protein: CATSRGASYEQYF. In nucleotides, the CDR3 is TGTGCCACCAGCAGAGGAGCCTCCTACGAGCAGTACTTC. Variable domain in full (rest from reference TRBV15 and TRBJ2-7): DAMVIQNPRYQVTQFGKPVTLSCSQTLNHNVMYWYQQKSSQAPKLLFHYYDKDFNNEADTPDNFQSRRPNTSFCFLDIRSPGLGDTAMYLCATSRGASYEQYFGPGTRLTVT.

Concerning this clonotype: Possible read error: a much larger clone is one base away. CDR3 residues: CAGSQDRGFNYGYTF. CDR3 DNA sequence: TGCGCCGGCAGCCAAGACAGGGGATTTAACTATGGCTACACCTTC. J is TRBJ1-2 and V is TRBV7-9; 8 bases fit TRBD1. The germline CDR1 and CDR2 sequences are SEHNR and FQNEAQ (reference sequence). The CDR3 spans 15 residues.

The table lists this clonotype with many counts. This rearrangement joins TRBV20-1 to TRBJ2-7, with TRBD2 as a possible D gene (5 bases). Trimming removed 1 base at V and 4 bases at J, with 11 bases between. Germline assignment: CDR1 DFQATT and CDR2 SNEGSKA (reference sequence). The CDR3 length is 13 residues. The CDR3 here is CSARGGKDYEQYF. CDR3 nucleotide sequence: TGCAGTGCTAGAGGAGGGAAAGATTACGAGCAGTACTTC.